These 9 T cell receptor beta chains were all obtained from the same sample, sequenced in a study of T cell responses to AZD1222 COVID-19 vaccine (dated by TCRdb to the early 2020s). Libraries were prepared through the immunoSEQ multiplex PCR assay. The clones in this table, taken by TCRdb from immuneACCESS, are in-frame only. Not every clone is retained; where verified, under half of the shortfall comes from an unresolved V gene, and the cause of the rest is unknown. Across this sample there are around 88,000 clones, with around nine tenths seen only once. Jointly, the top ten make up 2.8% of the sample. This specimen's time point label, per the study, means: baseline before first vaccination. The treatment or condition label corresponds to: meningococcal conjugate vaccine given as trial control. Source: peripheral blood, taken on day 0 of MenACWY control vaccination. The origin of the receptors is an adult in good health.

Here the CDR3 DNA reads TGTGCTAGTGGTTTATCCCAGGGTCGGACTGAAGCTTTCTTT. Protein product: CASGLSQGRTEAFF. The rearrangement links TRBV12-5 to TRBJ1-1; possibly TRBD1 for D (5 bases). This CDR3 is 14 amino acids long. The germline gives CDR1 LGHNT, CDR2 FRNRAP. V was trimmed by 3 bases and J by 5 bases, leaving 13 bases between them.

The chain joins TRBV15 to TRBJ2-3; D is undetermined. Per germline, CDR1 LNHNV and CDR2 YYDKDF (reference sequence). Trimming left V 0 bases short and J 2 bases short, with 9 bases between. There are 15 residues in the CDR3. The CDR3 DNA sequence: TGTGCCACCAGCAGAGATCGGTCTTACACAGATACGCAGTATTTT. It specifies CATSRDRSYTDTQYF.

The J gene is TRBJ1-2, the V gene TRBV29-1; tentatively, D is TRBD1 (5 bases). Germline V gene lookup returns CDR1 SQVTM and CDR2 ANQGSEA. This CDR3 has 13 amino acids. V dropped 7 bases and J dropped 7 bases, with 19 bases sitting between them. The CDR3 coding sequence is TGCAGCGGGCGGGACGCGCCCATGGGTGGCTACACCTTC. Protein product: CSGRDAPMGGYTF. Full variable domain (rest looked up from reference TRBV29-1 and TRBJ1-2): SAVISQKPSRDICQRGTSLTIQCQVDSQVTMMFWYRQQPGQSLTLIATANQGSEATYESGFVIDKFPISRPNLTFSTLTVSNMSPEDSSIYLCSGRDAPMGGYTFGSGTRLTVV.

V gene TRBV10-3 combines with J gene TRBJ2-7; maybe TRBD2 (6 bases). V shed 8 bases and J shed 7 bases, with 15 bases lying between them. Germline lookup yields CDR1 ENHRY and CDR2 SYGVKD. There are 12 residues in the CDR3. For the CDR3, the DNA is TGTGCCATCCAGGAGGGAGTTGGAGAGCAGTACTTC. It yields the protein CAIQEGVGEQYF.

V usage is TRBV11-3 and J usage is TRBJ2-7; no clear D gene. Per germline, CDR1 SGHNT and CDR2 YENEEA. CDR3 length: 13 amino acids. Trimming shortened V by 1 base and J by 0 bases, and 4 bases separated the two germline ends. As DNA, the CDR3 is TGTGCCAGCAGCTTAGTAACCTCCTACGAGCAGTACTTC. It specifies CASSLVTSYEQYF.

V is TRBV2 and J is TRBJ1-5; maybe TRBD1 (5 bases). The germline V gene encodes CDR1 SNHLY and CDR2 FYNNEI. V lost 10 bases, J lost 2 bases, and 12 bases lay in between. The CDR3 sequence is 13 residues long. In nucleotides, the CDR3 is TGTGCCAAACGGGGGGAGGGCAATCAGCCCCAGCATTTT. It translates to CAKRGEGNQPQHF.

This clone was counted once. V gene TRBV19 combines with J gene TRBJ1-5; perhaps TRBD1 as D (5 bases). Germline V lookup: CDR1 LNHDA, CDR2 SQIVND (reference sequence). Trimming stripped 5 bases from V and 5 bases from J, with 13 bases between. The CDR3 loop spans 14 amino acids. CDR3: CASSPLDNYQPQHF. The CDR3 DNA sequence: TGTGCCAGTAGTCCATTGGACAACTATCAGCCCCAGCATTTT.

The chain couples TRBV10-3 to TRBJ2-2; D unclear. The CDR3 consists of 11 residues. Germline CDR1 is ENHRY and CDR2 is SYGVKD. The germline V and J ends were trimmed by 4 bases and 6 bases, with 3 bases remaining between them. The CDR3 DNA reads TGTGCCATCAGTGTGTCCGGGGAGCTGTTTTTT. Protein product: CAISVSGELFF.

The chain has TRBV9 and TRBJ2-1; 7 bases match TRBD1. Germline CDR1 SGDLS, CDR2 YYNGEE. This CDR3 contains 14 residues. The trim removed 0 bases at V and 8 bases at J, leaving 5 bases unmatched. Here the CDR3 reads CASSVDLTGYEQFF. The DNA of the CDR3 is TGTGCCAGCAGCGTAGACCTGACAGGGTATGAGCAGTTCTTC.